This section outlines one T cell receptor beta chain sequence together with its context. This clonotype was counted only a few times. Its antigen is not yet known. It has no much larger one-base neighbor in the sample; base qualities were not kept. The data belong to a study of blood T cells in healthy people across ages (dated by TCRdb to 2014 to 2015). Broadly, across the study: In model experiments, roughly one uniquely barcoded TCR beta cDNA molecule per two T cells was captured by template switching. The donors were split into four age groups: young (average about 15 years), middle-aged (about 40), aged (over 55) and long-lived (more than 80). For two donors (one aged 18 to 29 and one aged 80 or older), the study analyzed two additional independent replicas of 1 million unique cDNA reads from the same blood draw. To track age-related changes in TCR beta repertoire diversity, the study relied on deep sequencing normalized with unique cDNA molecular identifiers. To avoid experimental bias, donors of different ages were spread randomly across the sequencing lanes. Study-wide findings and limitations: Estimates of total diversity from one million sequenced T cells were regarded as lower bounds and underestimates. Since profiling was done on bulk unsorted PBMCs, naive and antigen-experienced compartments could not be conclusively compared. Because donor CMV infection status was unknown, age-related changes in expanded clonotypes were potentially confounded. As age increased, observed TCR beta diversity per million T cells dropped in a roughly linear way, and a significant reduction was already evident by age about 40. The long-lived group showed more naive CD4+ T cells, fewer expanded clones and increased TCR diversity than the aged group, suggesting age selection. There was a strong correlation between observed TCR beta diversity and the percentage of naive T cells measured by flow cytometry.

Library preparation employed 5' RACE. TCRdb names Illumina HiSeq 2500 as the instrument used. The second PCR ran for roughly 7 to 12 cycles and used a J-beta primer mix along with a sample-barcoded 5' primer. A template-switch 5' adaptor carrying 12 random nucleotides introduced a unique molecular identifier onto each TCR beta cDNA molecule. Each sample yielded at least 2.5 million CDR3-containing paired-end reads. The Mint cDNA synthesis kit, primed by a TRBC-specific oligonucleotide, was used to synthesize first-strand cDNA from all RNA. All cDNA was treated with uracil-DNA glycosylase and then went through a first 18-cycle PCR with the universal primers M1SS and BC2_uni_R. The original pipeline was this. For normalization, 1 million high-quality reads were randomly selected from each sample, with every read carrying a distinct molecular identifier. Instead of being binned into consensus sequences, reads that shared molecular identifiers were thrown out. MiTCR, with a Q25 quality threshold and the strictest error-elimination algorithm, was used for CDR3 identification, clonotype clustering and error correction. Lower-bound total TCR beta diversity was estimated with a nonparametric unseen species model using Euler transformation. TCRdb reran the public reads through fastp at Q25 and MiXCR, keeping productive beta chains. Rows with a matching CDR3 protein are joined into one entry that keeps the most common DNA and genes. What appears here as the V and J calls and clone size reflects TCRdb's work, not the paper's. This sample gives about 1.7 million distinct CDR3 sequences in total; 25% to 30% of them show up just once. The ten most abundant clones make up about 7.7% of the sample.

The V end loses 2 bases and the J end loses 6 bases, and a stretch of 14 bases separates them. The germline V gene (reference sequence) gives CDR1 as DFQATT and CDR2 as SNEGSKA. The CDR3 contains 13 residues, cysteine and phenylalanine counted. Only the CDR3 DNA is retained, 39 bases long and in frame from the first base. Donors were 39 systemically healthy Caucasian individuals from Russia aged roughly 6 to 100 years. Ten milliliters of peripheral blood were collected from each donor into EDTA-treated Vacutainer tubes. Ficoll-Paque density-gradient centrifugation was used to isolate PBMCs, with at least 6 million obtained per sample. Total RNA, at least 6 micrograms per sample, was extracted from PBMCs with Trizol reagent. Naive CD45RAhigh/CD27high T cell percentages were measured by flow cytometry on a PBMC aliquot from every donor.

The sequence is built from TRBV20-1 and TRBJ2-7, with a tentative D gene TRBD2 over 6 matching bases. Specimen: blood. The receptor's source is a woman in her 30s in good health. The nucleotide sequence reads TGCAGTGCTAGACGCGCGGGGTCTATCGAGCAGTACTTC. This codes for CSARRAGSIEQYF.